The present T cell receptor (beta chain) was sequenced within a study of blood T cells in healthy people across ages (dated by TCRdb to 2013 to 2016). Background on the whole study: Template switching captured roughly one uniquely barcoded TCR beta cDNA molecule per two T cells in model experiments. To avoid experimental bias, donors of different ages were randomly spread across the sequencing lanes. Four age groups were formed from the donors: young (average about 15 years), middle-aged (approximately 40), aged (over 55) and long-lived (roughly 88). Using deep sequencing normalized with unique cDNA molecular identifiers, the study measured how TCR beta repertoire diversity changes with age. For two donors (one aged 18 to 29 and one aged 80 or older), the study analyzed two additional independent replicas of 1 million unique cDNA reads from the same blood draw. Study-wide findings and limitations: Estimates of total diversity based on one million sequenced T cells were regarded as lower bounds and as underestimates. Because the CMV infection status of the donors was unknown, age-related changes in expanded clonotypes may potentially have been confounded. As age increased, observed TCR beta diversity per million T cells dropped in a roughly linear way, and a significant reduction was already evident by age about 40. The percentage of naive T cells measured by flow cytometry correlated strongly with observed TCR beta diversity. The long-lived group showed more naive CD4+ T cells, fewer expanded clones and increased TCR diversity than the aged group, suggesting age selection. Bulk unsorted PBMC profiling prevented conclusive comparison of naive and antigen-experienced compartments.

CDR1 and CDR2 were assigned from the germline V gene (reference sequence) as MNHEY and SMNVEV. The cysteine opens and the phenylalanine closes a CDR3 of 13 amino acids. Of the read, only the CDR3 DNA is kept; its 39 bases are in frame from base 1. Systemically healthy Caucasian individuals from Russia, roughly 40 in total and aged about 6 to 90 years, were included as donors. About 9.1 milliliters of peripheral blood were collected from each donor into EDTA-treated Vacutainer tubes. Ficoll-Paque density-gradient centrifugation was used to isolate PBMCs, with at least 6.5 million per sample. Trizol reagent was used to extract total RNA from the PBMCs, yielding at least 5.5 micrograms per sample. For every donor, an aliquot of PBMCs went through flow cytometry to measure the percentages of naive CD45RAhigh/CD27high T cells. The library was generated by 5' RACE. Sequencer: Illumina HiSeq 2500. A second PCR of about 6 to 12 cycles was run with a J-beta primer mix and a sample-barcoded 5' primer. A unique molecular identifier was introduced onto each TCR beta cDNA molecule by a template-switch 5' adaptor carrying 12 random nucleotides. Each sample yielded at least 3 million CDR3-containing paired-end reads. First-strand cDNA was synthesized from all RNA with the Mint cDNA synthesis kit, primed by a TRBC-specific oligonucleotide. After uracil-DNA glycosylase treatment, a first 18-cycle PCR used universal primers M1SS and BC2_uni_R on all cDNA. Concerning the study's data processing: For normalization, 1 million high-quality reads were randomly selected from each sample, with every read carrying a distinct molecular identifier. Instead of being binned into consensus sequences, reads that shared molecular identifiers were thrown out. MiTCR, run with a Q25 quality threshold and the strictest error-elimination algorithm, handled CDR3 identification, clonotype clustering and error correction. A nonparametric unseen species model using Euler transformation provided a lower-bound estimate of total TCR beta diversity. Clones were called with MiXCR by TCRdb after fastp trimmed the public reads at Q25, and only in-frame beta chains were retained. A single entry per CDR3 protein holds the most common genes and DNA from its merged rows. TCRdb's processing, not the authors', yielded these V and J calls. The sample table shows under 800,000 distinct CDR3 sequences, and more than 20% are seen once. More than 3% of the sample rests with the top ten.

About this clonotype: This receptor's antigen is unknown. This could be a read error, since a much larger clone is one nucleotide away.

What was sequenced was blood. This TCR was sampled from an older man in good health. The V and J segments used are TRBV27 and TRBJ2-5; there is no confident call for the D gene. This receptor has the CDR3 CASSLRAAETHYF. The base sequence is TGTGCCAGCAGTTTAAGGGCCGCGGAGACCCATTACTTC.